This is a list of T cell receptor beta chains from one sample in a study of beta chain features in type 1 diabetes. Here immunoSEQ multiplex PCR was the method, and the copy in TCRdb shows in-frame clones only, minus some. The sample comprises 300,000 to 400,000 clones, around 8% of which are singletons, and approximately 0.44% rests with the top ten. The specimen was central memory CD4+ T cells from blood. Receptor source: a woman younger than 30 in good health. CDR3s include the opening cysteine and the closing phenylalanine or tryptophan. Each record gives: V gene, J gene, D gene, clone size, CDR3 protein, CDR3 DNA. A D gene is named only where the DNA matches it firmly. Clone size is given for some rows only: seen once, a few or many times, or a class if the clone is expanded.

TRBV7-9	TRBJ2-1	-	few	CASSPARFGFHEQFF	TGTGCCAGCAGCCCGGCCCGTTTTGGCTTCCATGAGCAGTTCTTC
TRBV4-2	TRBJ2-2	-	few	CASSTAGGTGELFF	TGTGCCAGCAGCACCGCTGGGGGCACCGGGGAGCTGTTTTTT
TRBV5-4	TRBJ2-3	TRBD2	-	CASSPPEAGGLPDTQYF	TGTGCCAGCAGCCCCCCGGAGGCGGGAGGACTCCCAGATACGCAGTATTTT
TRBV27	TRBJ2-2	TRBD1	few	CASRGTGGTGELFF	TGTGCCAGCAGAGGGACAGGGGGCACCGGGGAGCTGTTTTTT
TRBV28	TRBJ2-6	-	few	CASSWASGANVLTF	TGTGCCAGCAGTTGGGCATCCGGGGCCAACGTCCTGACTTTC
TRBV6-5	TRBJ1-1	TRBD1	-	CASSLDRGETEAFF	TGTGCCAGCAGCCTCGACAGGGGGGAGACTGAAGCTTTCTTT
TRBV29-1	TRBJ1-2	-	many	CSVEEQIGYGYTF	TGCAGCGTTGAAGAACAGATCGGCTATGGCTACACCTTC
TRBV5-4	TRBJ2-4	TRBD2	many	CASSLGGTSGKNIQYF	TGTGCCAGCAGCTTGGGCGGGACTAGCGGCAAAAACATTCAGTACTTC
TRBV28	TRBJ2-7	TRBD2	few	CASNELAGLRGSSYEQYF	TGTGCCAGCAATGAACTAGCGGGTCTCCGGGGGTCCTCCTACGAGCAGTACTTC
TRBV7-8	TRBJ1-2	-	-	CASSLGTSYGYTF	TGTGCCAGCAGCCTTGGGACATCGTATGGCTACACCTTC
TRBV5-4	TRBJ2-3	-	few	CASSLAGRLNTDTQYF	TGTGCCAGCAGCTTGGCTGGCAGACTTAACACAGATACGCAGTATTTT
TRBV7-9	TRBJ2-5	TRBD2	-	CASSFPLAGGSETQYF	TGTGCCAGCAGCTTCCCACTAGCGGGAGGATCTGAGACCCAGTACTTC
TRBV5-4	TRBJ2-5	-	-	CASSSMSEKETQYF	TGTGCCAGCAGCTCGATGAGCGAAAAAGAGACCCAGTACTTC
TRBV7-8	TRBJ2-1	TRBD1	many	CASTRQGQYNEQFF	TGTGCCAGCACCCGACAGGGACAATACAATGAGCAGTTCTTC